These 31 T cell receptor beta chains came from one sample sequenced in a study of shared clonotypes between healthy human individuals. Using immunoSEQ multiplex PCR, the repertoire was profiled, and TCRdb retains in-frame clones only, with some absent. The sample has 100,000 to 120,000 clones; about 70% are singletons. Sequences were obtained from memory CD8+ T cells sorted from blood. Subset defined: CD45RO+ cells pooled with CCR7-negative TemRA cells. The receptors shown here come from a woman under 40 in good health.

This chain joins TRBV27 and TRBJ1-5; the D gene is possibly TRBD1 (6 bases). Looked up from germline, CDR1 is MNHEY and CDR2 is SMNVEV (reference sequence). V was shortened by 5 bases and J by 5 bases, with 22 bases between the two germline ends. The CDR3 is 17 residues long. CDR3 coding DNA: TGTGCCAGCAGTGTCTATAGGGGGAAGGTAGACCATCAGCCCCAGCATTTT. Its translation is CASSVYRGKVDHQPQHF.

The J gene is TRBJ1-4, the V gene TRBV19; the match to TRBD1 covers 9 bases. In germline, CDR1 is LNHDA, CDR2 SQIVND (reference sequence). The CDR3 sequence is 14 residues long. V dropped 5 bases and J dropped 7; count of bases not matched to a gene: 5. The CDR3 DNA sequence: TGTGCCAGTAGTCCGACAGGGGGGTCTGAAAAACTGTTTTTT. Translation: CASSPTGGSEKLFF. Complete variable domain (other parts from reference TRBV19 and TRBJ1-4): DGGITQSPKYLFRKEGQNVTLSCEQNLNHDAMYWYRQDPGQGLRLIYYSQIVNDFQKGDIAEGYSVSREKKESFPLTVTSAQKNPTAFYLCASSPTGGSEKLFFGSGTQLSVL.

J is TRBJ2-2 and V is TRBV19; 9 nucleotides align to TRBD1. Germline loops: CDR1 LNHDA, CDR2 SQIVND (reference sequence). V shed 6 bases, J shed 3 bases, and the junction held 8 bases outside the gene matches. This CDR3 has 16 amino acids. The CDR3: CASRRQGGWDTGELFF. CDR3 in DNA: TGTGCCAGTAGAAGACAGGGGGGCTGGGACACCGGGGAGCTGTTTTTT.

J is TRBJ2-1 and V is TRBV27; 11 nucleotides align to TRBD2. Germline V CDR1 and CDR2: MNHEY, SMNVEV (reference sequence). This CDR3 has 18 amino acids. J was trimmed by 0 bases and V by 7 bases; bases with no gene match: 11. Here the CDR3 DNA reads TGTGCCAGCATTAAAACTAGCGGGGGCCCCAGCTCCTACAATGAGCAGTTCTTC. It specifies CASIKTSGGPSSYNEQFF.

The chain recombines TRBV25-1 with TRBJ2-4; D gene uncertain. The CDR3 loop spans 12 amino acids. Trimming took 7 bases from V and 6 from J, leaving 10 bases between them. Germline values: CDR1 MGHDK, CDR2 SYGVNS. CDR3 sequence: CASTGFPNIQYF. Written as DNA, the CDR3 is TGTGCCAGCACTGGTTTCCCAAACATTCAGTACTTC.

This sequence joins TRBV4-1 and TRBJ2-1, with 7 positions matching TRBD2. V gave up 8 bases and J gave up 6 bases; unmatched junction bases: 7. The germline CDR1 and CDR2 sequences are MGHRA and YSYEKL. The CDR3 contains 13 residues. The CDR3 coding sequence is TGCGCCAGCTCGCGGGAGTGGGGCAATGAGCAGTTCTTC. Amino acid sequence: CASSREWGNEQFF.

V usage is TRBV5-1 and J usage is TRBJ2-7, with 8 bases aligning to TRBD1. V shed 0 bases and J 2 bases; nucleotides not matched to a gene: 4. The CDR3 has 15 amino acids. Looked up from germline, CDR1 is SGHRS and CDR2 is YFSETQ. CDR3 nucleotides: TGCGCCAGCAGCTTGGACAGGGGGTCGCCCTACGAGCAGTACTTC. Translating gives CASSLDRGSPYEQYF.

This clone was observed many times. The chain is built from TRBV6-4 and TRBJ2-2; the D is unclear. Between the trimmed V and J ends, which lost 4 bases and 5 bases, there was a span of 8 bases. The CDR3 loop spans 13 amino acids. The germline V gene has CDR1 MRHNA and CDR2 SNTAGT. The CDR3 sequence is CASSVSGTGELFF. The CDR3 DNA sequence: TGTGCCAGCAGTGTTTCGGGTACCGGGGAGCTGTTTTTT.

The V call is TRBV7-9, the J call TRBJ1-5, with a weak D call TRBD1 (6 bases). CDR1 is SEHNR and CDR2 is FQNEAQ in the germline V gene (reference sequence). There are 14 residues in the CDR3. V lost 5 bases and J 3 bases, leaving 11 bases between the germline ends. The CDR3 region has the DNA TGTGCCAGCAGCCCCGACAGGTCCAATCAGCCCCAGCATTTT. It is translated as CASSPDRSNQPQHF.

This chain links TRBV25-1 with TRBJ2-6, with D maybe TRBD1 (6 bases). The germline CDR1 and CDR2 sequences are MGHDK and SYGVNS. The V and J ends lost 4 bases and 2 bases respectively, with 18 bases between them. CDR3 length: 18 amino acids. CDR3 DNA: TGTGCCAGCAGTGGATTAACAGGGTTCCCAGCTGGGGCCAACGTCCTGACTTTC. Amino acid sequence: CASSGLTGFPAGANVLTF.

The chain links TRBV2 to TRBJ2-7; the D is unclear. In germline, CDR1 is SNHLY, CDR2 FYNNEI. V lost 5 bases and J 5 bases, leaving 16 bases between the germline ends. CDR3 length: 14 residues. The CDR3 sequence: CASSSYRTGDEQYF. The CDR3 nucleotides are TGTGCCAGCAGTAGCTACCGTACTGGGGACGAGCAGTACTTC.

This chain uses TRBV6-1 with TRBJ2-3; the D gene is possibly TRBD2 (5 bases). Trimming cost V 4 bases and J 3 bases, with 17 bases left between them. The CDR3 covers 16 residues. Germline CDR1 and CDR2: MNHNS and SASEGT. The CDR3 DNA is TGTGCCAGCAGTGTAATTCGAGGGAGTAGGACAGATACGCAGTATTTT. Translating gives CASSVIRGSRTDTQYF.

This clone was detected only once. The CDR3 here is CASSQEDTGYGYTF. Written as DNA, the CDR3 is TGTGCCAGCAGCCAGGAAGACACCGGCTATGGCTACACCTTC. This chain links TRBV4-2 with TRBJ1-2; D is unclear. From germline, CDR1 is LGHNA and CDR2 YNFKEQ. The CDR3 has 14 residues. With 3 bases removed from V and 4 bases from J, the gap between germline ends came to 12 bases.

The rearrangement joins TRBV29-1 to TRBJ2-7; 8 positions agree with TRBD2. Germline V lookup: CDR1 SQVTM, CDR2 ANQGSEA. The length of the CDR3 is 13 residues. V lost 6 bases to trimming and J lost 4 bases; unmatched junction nucleotides: 8. The CDR3 nucleotides are TGCAGCGTGGGGGAGGGCGGGAGGTACGAGCAGTACTTC. This encodes CSVGEGGRYEQYF.

This clone was recorded at least ten times. CDR3 DNA sequence: TGTGCCAGCAGCTTGGACAGGGACCGGGACTACACCTTC. This codes for CASSLDRDRDYTF. The genes are TRBV5-4 and TRBJ1-2, with D tentatively TRBD1 (6 bases). Germline values: CDR1 SGHNT, CDR2 YYREEE (reference sequence). V was shortened by 0 bases and J by 10 bases, with 13 bases between the two germline ends. There are 13 residues in the CDR3.

This rearrangement joins TRBV6-6 to TRBJ2-3, with D possibly TRBD1 on 6 matching bases. The germline CDR1 and CDR2 sequences are MNHNY and SVGAGI (reference sequence). The CDR3 sequence is 15 residues long. Trimming took 2 bases from V and 4 from J, leaving 13 bases between them. The CDR3, as DNA: TGTGCCAGCAGTTACAGCCGGCCAGGGGCAGATACGCAGTATTTT. The encoded protein is CASSYSRPGADTQYF.

CDR3 residues: CASSTRQGDYGYTF. In nucleotides, the CDR3 is TGTGCCAGTAGTACCAGACAGGGGGACTATGGCTACACCTTC. This chain links TRBV19 with TRBJ1-2, with 9 bases matching TRBD1. CDR1 is LNHDA and CDR2 is SQIVND in the germline V gene (reference sequence). With V trimmed by 4 bases and J by 3 bases, 3 bases remained unmatched. CDR3 length: 14 residues.

The CDR3 bases are TGTGCCAGCAGTCTGACTAGCTTAACCGGGGAGCTGTTTTTT. It is translated as CASSLTSLTGELFF. The chain employs TRBV6-6 and TRBJ2-2; 7 nucleotides match TRBD2. J lost 5 bases, V lost 5 bases, and 5 bases had no gene match. The CDR3 loop spans 14 amino acids. The germline V gene encodes CDR1 MNHNY and CDR2 SVGAGI (reference sequence).

This clone was found many times. This same CDR3 is encoded by further DNA sequences in the sample. The genes are TRBV4-2 and TRBJ2-5, with 8 bases identical to TRBD2. V shed 0 bases and J 1 base; nucleotides not matched to a gene: 1. Germline CDR1 is LGHNA and CDR2 is YNFKEQ. This CDR3 is built from 15 residues. The CDR3 reads CASSQDREGQETQYF. The CDR3 region has the DNA TGTGCCAGCAGCCAAGACCGGGAGGGCCAAGAGACCCAGTACTTC.

The chain uses TRBV10-2 and TRBJ2-7, with D perhaps TRBD1 or TRBD2 (5 bases each). The CDR3 totals 11 residues. V was shortened by 6 bases and J by 9 bases, with 12 bases between the two germline ends. The germline gives CDR1 WSHSY, CDR2 SAAADI. CDR3 in amino acids: CASSPLGVQYF. The CDR3, as DNA: TGCGCCAGCAGCCCCCTGGGGGTGCAGTACTTC.

The V gene is TRBV27, the J gene TRBJ2-1; 10 bases fit TRBD2. The CDR3 has 17 amino acids. The trim removed 2 bases at V and 7 bases at J, leaving 11 bases unmatched. CDR1 MNHEY and CDR2 SMNVEV come from the germline V gene (reference sequence). CDR3 DNA: TGTGCCAGCAGTTTAGCCCTCCTAGCGGGAGATGAAAATGAGCAGTTCTTC. Its translation is CASSLALLAGDENEQFF.

This clone was seen at least ten times. The J gene is TRBJ2-1, the V gene TRBV6-5, with D uncertain. CDR1 is MNHEY, CDR2 SVGAGI, per germline. The V end lost 0 bases, the J end lost 6 bases, and 12 bases lay between the germline ends. The CDR3 sequence is 15 residues long. Written as DNA, the CDR3 is TGTGCCAGCAGTTACTCGCCCGATAGCAGCAATGAGCAGTTCTTC. It yields the protein CASSYSPDSSNEQFF.

As concerns this clone: A much larger clone lies one base from this, so it may be a read error. V gene TRBV11-2 combines with J gene TRBJ2-7; possible D gene TRBD1, 6 bases. The CDR3 is 14 amino acids. The germline CDR1 and CDR2 sequences are SGHAT and FQNNGV. The V and J ends lost 5 bases and 0 bases respectively, with 11 bases between them. In nucleotides, the CDR3 is TGTGCCAGCAGCCCCCGGGACAACTCCTACGAGCAGTACTTC. It yields the protein CASSPRDNSYEQYF.

V gene TRBV15 combines with J gene TRBJ1-2; no firm D call. V gave up 0 bases and J gave up 1 base, with 12 bases separating them. This CDR3 region has 16 residues. The germline CDR1 and CDR2 sequences are LNHNV and YYDKDF (reference sequence). DNA for the CDR3: TGTGCCACCAGCAGAGAGGTGGGTAGCCTTAACTATGGCTACACCTTC. It codes for CATSREVGSLNYGYTF.

The chain is built from TRBV19 and TRBJ2-1; D possibly uses TRBD1 or TRBD2 (6 bases each). Between the trimmed V and J ends, which lost 9 bases and 6 bases, there was a span of 27 bases. Germline CDR1 LNHDA, CDR2 SQIVND (reference sequence). The length of the CDR3 is 17 residues. The CDR3, as DNA: TGTGCCAGCACTCCCAAGGTGGGGGGCGGTTTGCGCAATGAGCAGTTCTTC. This gives the protein CASTPKVGGGLRNEQFF.

The table lists this clone with many counts. The V gene is TRBV6-4, the J gene TRBJ1-5; no reliable D call. The germline V and J ends were trimmed by 3 bases and 7 bases, with 13 bases remaining between them. The V gene's germline CDR1 is MRHNA and CDR2 SNTAGT. The CDR3 consists of 14 residues. The CDR3 bases are TGTGCCAGCAGTGAATCCGAAGGAGGGCAGCCCCAGCATTTT. Residues: CASSESEGGQPQHF.

This clone has just a few counts. This chain links TRBV19 with TRBJ2-4; D is tentatively TRBD1 or TRBD2 (5 bases each). The CDR3 contains 14 residues. Deletions cut 8 bases from V and 1 base from J, with 12 bases between. Germline values: CDR1 LNHDA, CDR2 SQIVND (reference sequence). CDR3 sequence (DNA): TGTGCCAGTGCCCCGGGACGGGCCAAAAACATTCAGTACTTC. Protein product: CASAPGRAKNIQYF. Variable domain in full (rest from reference TRBV19 and TRBJ2-4): DGGITQSPKYLFRKEGQNVTLSCEQNLNHDAMYWYRQDPGQGLRLIYYSQIVNDFQKGDIAEGYSVSREKKESFPLTVTSAQKNPTAFYLCASAPGRAKNIQYFGAGTRLSVL.

This clone has only a few counts. The V gene is TRBV25-1, the J gene TRBJ2-3, with D possibly being TRBD2 (5 bases). This CDR3 contains 13 residues. V lost 4 bases and J lost 6, with 11 bases in between. Germline V gene sequence: CDR1 MGHDK, CDR2 SYGVNS. CDR3 nucleotide sequence: TGTGCCAGCAGTGCGGGGTTTCAGGATACGCAGTATTTT. Translation gives CASSAGFQDTQYF. The full variable domain, completed using reference TRBV25-1 and TRBJ2-3, is EADIYQTPRYLVIGTGKKITLECSQTMGHDKMYWYQQDPGMELHLIHYSYGVNSTEKGDLSSESTVSRIRTEHFPLTLESARPSHTSQYLCASSAGFQDTQYFGPGTRLTVL.

V is TRBV19 and J is TRBJ1-2; D not certain. Per germline, CDR1 LNHDA and CDR2 SQIVND (reference sequence). The CDR3 totals 13 residues. V dropped 6 bases and J dropped 3 bases, with 11 bases sitting between them. CDR3 bases: TGTGCCAGTAGCACACAGACGCACTATGGCTACACCTTC. Encoded protein: CASSTQTHYGYTF. The variable domain in full, with the rest retrieved from reference TRBV19 and TRBJ1-2, is DGGITQSPKYLFRKEGQNVTLSCEQNLNHDAMYWYRQDPGQGLRLIYYSQIVNDFQKGDIAEGYSVSREKKESFPLTVTSAQKNPTAFYLCASSTQTHYGYTFGSGTRLTVV.

This clone was seen only a few times. The chain links TRBV6-4 to TRBJ2-1; TRBD2 matches at 9 bases. With V trimmed by 2 bases and J by 8 bases, 4 bases remained unmatched. The CDR3 has 14 residues. Per the germline V gene, CDR1 is MRHNA and CDR2 is SNTAGT. CDR3 nucleotides: TGTGCCAGCAGTGACGGGCGGGAGGGCCATGAGCAGTTCTTC. Amino acid sequence: CASSDGREGHEQFF.

This chain uses TRBV18 with TRBJ2-7; D is ambiguous. Germline V gives CDR1 KGHSH, CDR2 LQKENI. V gave up 2 bases and J gave up 6 bases, with 8 bases separating them. The CDR3 spans 12 residues. CDR3 in DNA: TGTGCCAGCTCACCAGACTGGTTCGAGCAGTACTTC. Translating it yields CASSPDWFEQYF.